The sequence of this T cell receptor beta chain was determined in a study of CD8 T cells in ankylosing spondylitis. CDR1 is LGHDT and CDR2 is YNNKEL in the germline V gene (reference sequence). The CDR3 length is 18 residues. MiXCR, run by TCRdb on the 5' RACE reads, gives a single entry per CDR3 protein. The profile shows 250,000 or so distinct CDR3 sequences, 20% to 30% of them singletons. Regarding this clonotype: As yet, its antigen is unknown. The junction does not match germline at one end; this may be a read error.

Findings of the study overall: Matched synovial fluid from ankylosing spondylitis patients was reported to be enriched for disease-linked clones. Clones linked to disease, bearing a CD8+ phenotype, were relatively rare in peripheral blood.

The chain links TRBV3-1 to TRBJ2-3; possible D gene TRBD2, 5 bases. Material for sequencing was blood, either unsorted or a sorted T cell fraction (not recorded which). The source of this sequence is a male donor with ankylosing spondylitis or in good health (not recorded which). The CDR3 DNA follows: TGTGCCTGCAGCCAAGACTGGCCGGGGTCTGCCGGGGTAAATACGCAGTATTTT. This encodes CACSQDWPGSAGVNTQYF.